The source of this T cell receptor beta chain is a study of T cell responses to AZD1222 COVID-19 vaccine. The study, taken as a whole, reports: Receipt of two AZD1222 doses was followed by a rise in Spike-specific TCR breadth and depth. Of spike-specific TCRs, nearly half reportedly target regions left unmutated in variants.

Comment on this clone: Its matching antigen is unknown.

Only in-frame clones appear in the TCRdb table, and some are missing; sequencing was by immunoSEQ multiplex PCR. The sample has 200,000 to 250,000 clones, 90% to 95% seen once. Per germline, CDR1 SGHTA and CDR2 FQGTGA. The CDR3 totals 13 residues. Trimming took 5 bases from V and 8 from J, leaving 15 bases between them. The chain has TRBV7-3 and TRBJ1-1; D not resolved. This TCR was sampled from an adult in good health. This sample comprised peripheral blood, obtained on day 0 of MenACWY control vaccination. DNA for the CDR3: TGTGCCAGCAGCGAGGGAGTTGAATCCGAAGCTTTCTTT. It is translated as CASSEGVESEAFF.